The 19 T cell receptor beta chains below were found in one sample sequenced in a study of blood T cell repertoires in COVID-19. Assay used: immunoSEQ multiplex PCR; TCRdb lists only in-frame clones, some missing. The sample records roughly 200,000 clones, approximately 92% being singletons. The sample comprised PBMCs or T cells enriched from blood (not recorded which). These receptors originate from a woman aged 40 to 50 with acute COVID-19.

The rearrangement uses TRBV6-2 or TRBV6-3 and TRBJ2-2, with 15 nucleotides matching TRBD2. Germline values: CDR1 MNHEY, CDR2 SVGEGT. This CDR3 contains 17 residues. V was clipped by 4 bases and J by 7 bases; unmatched bases: 7. CDR3 region: CASSFPGLAGGIGELFF. The CDR3 bases are TGTGCCAGCAGTTTCCCGGGACTAGCGGGAGGAATCGGGGAGCTGTTTTTT.

The genes are TRBV27 and TRBJ1-5; 8 nucleotides line up with TRBD1. The germline V gene encodes CDR1 MNHEY and CDR2 SMNVEV (reference sequence). The CDR3 length is 14 residues. The V segment lost 5 bases and the J segment 3 bases; nucleotides outside the gene matches: 3. The DNA for the CDR3 is TGTGCCAGCAGTACAGGGGGTGACAATCAGCCCCAGCATTTT. Its protein is CASSTGGDNQPQHF.

This chain connects TRBV12-3 or TRBV12-4 to TRBJ1-2, with D maybe TRBD1 (6 bases). The CDR3 runs to 13 residues. V was clipped by 6 bases and J by 7 bases, with 15 bases between them. CDR3 sequence (DNA): TGTGCCAGCAGCTACAGGGTTCGAGGTGGCTACACCTTC. It is translated as CASSYRVRGGYTF.

The table lists this clone with a few counts. This sequence joins TRBV19 and TRBJ2-1; possible D gene TRBD2, 5 bases. Trimming stripped 6 bases from V and 15 bases from J, with 21 bases between. Germline lookup yields CDR1 LNHDA and CDR2 SQIVND (reference sequence). The CDR3 spans 13 residues. The CDR3 DNA is TGTGCCAGTAGCCTCTCGGGGAAACCGGTGTCGTTCTTC. This codes for CASSLSGKPVSFF. The whole variable domain, remainder taken from reference TRBV19 and TRBJ2-1, is DGGITQSPKYLFRKEGQNVTLSCEQNLNHDAMYWYRQDPGQGLRLIYYSQIVNDFQKGDIAEGYSVSREKKESFPLTVTSAQKNPTAFYLCASSLSGKPVSFFGPGTRLTVL.

This clone was seen only a few times. The chain uses TRBV30 and TRBJ1-1; D is possibly TRBD1 (5 bases). The V and J ends lost 0 bases and 10 bases respectively, with 18 bases between them. Germline V gene data show CDR1 as GTSNPN and CDR2 as SVGIG (reference sequence). This CDR3 has 14 amino acids. Here the CDR3 DNA reads TGTGCCTGGAGTGTATCGGGAGGCAGGGCGGGAGCTTTCTTT. Translated, it gives CAWSVSGGRAGAFF.

The J gene is TRBJ1-5, the V gene TRBV2; a weak D match, TRBD1 (6 bases). CDR3 length: 15 amino acids. The V gene lost 2 bases and the J gene lost 5 bases, with 13 bases spanning the gap. From germline, CDR1 is SNHLY and CDR2 FYNNEI. CDR3 sequence reads: CASSEWGQSDQPQHF. In DNA, the CDR3 is TGTGCCAGCAGTGAATGGGGACAATCGGATCAGCCCCAGCATTTT.

The chain is built from TRBV5-4 and TRBJ2-1, with D uncertain. V was clipped by 6 bases and J by 0 bases, with 13 bases between them. CDR3 length: 15 amino acids. Germline values: CDR1 SGHNT, CDR2 YYREEE (reference sequence). CDR3 amino acids: CASTVVQSSYNEQFF. CDR3 bases: TGTGCCAGCACCGTCGTACAGAGCTCCTACAATGAGCAGTTCTTC.

The chain is built from TRBV5-1 and TRBJ2-1; 10 nucleotides match TRBD1. With 4 bases clipped from V and 9 bases from J, the junction kept 10 bases outside the gene matches. The CDR3 totals 15 residues. Germline V gives CDR1 SGHRS, CDR2 YFSETQ. As DNA, the CDR3 is TGCGCCAGCAGCGACGGGACAGGGGAGCACCTTGAGCAGTTCTTC. Amino acid sequence: CASSDGTGEHLEQFF.

The chain recombines TRBV28 with TRBJ2-4; D may be TRBD1 (6 bases). This CDR3 spans 16 amino acids. Germline CDR1 MDHEN, CDR2 SYDVKM. V was shortened by 2 bases and J by 10 bases, with 21 bases between the two germline ends. The CDR3 here is CASSLTGQSVQAIQYF. CDR3 bases: TGTGCCAGCAGTTTAACGGGACAATCGGTCCAGGCGATTCAGTACTTC.

J is TRBJ1-6 and V is TRBV5-1, with TRBD1 matching 7 bases. The CDR3 is 17 amino acids. After removal of 0 bases from V and 6 bases from J, the junction contained 9 bases not matched to a gene. CDR1 is SGHRS, CDR2 YFSETQ, per germline. The CDR3 sequence: CASSLGIAGTANSPLHF. The DNA of the CDR3 is TGCGCCAGCAGCTTGGGGATTGCCGGGACAGCTAATTCACCCCTCCACTTT. Variable domain in full (rest from reference TRBV5-1 and TRBJ1-6): KAGVTQTPRYLIKTRGQQVTLSCSPISGHRSVSWYQQTPGQGLQFLFEYFSETQRNKGNFPGRFSGRQFSNSRSEMNVSTLELGDSALYLCASSLGIAGTANSPLHFGNGTRLTVT.

V gene TRBV7-2 combines with J gene TRBJ2-3, with a tentative D call TRBD2 (5 bases). The CDR3 length is 16 residues. The germline V gene encodes CDR1 SGHTA and CDR2 FQGNSA. With 0 bases removed from V and 0 bases from J, the gap between germline ends came to 10 bases. The CDR3 region is CASSLALADSTDTQYF. CDR3 DNA: TGTGCCAGCAGCTTAGCGCTAGCCGACAGCACAGATACGCAGTATTTT.

V usage is TRBV7-9 and J usage is TRBJ2-7; TRBD1 aligns across 10 bases. The CDR3 sequence is 15 residues long. CDR1 is SEHNR, CDR2 FQNEAQ, per germline (reference sequence). After removal of 5 bases from V and 4 bases from J, the junction contained 8 bases not matched to a gene. The CDR3 bases are TGTGCCAGCAGCGTTAGACAGGGGGCGCTTTACGAGCAGTACTTC. This encodes CASSVRQGALYEQYF.

The rearrangement uses TRBV5-8 and TRBJ1-1; D is undetermined. The germline V gene has CDR1 SGHTS and CDR2 YDEGEE. Deletions cut 1 base from V and 0 bases from J, with 10 bases between. CDR3 length equals 15 residues. The CDR3 DNA reads TGTGCCAGCAGCTTGTTGAACAGTTTGAACACTGAAGCTTTCTTT. This sequence encodes CASSLLNSLNTEAFF.

The genes are TRBV5-6 and TRBJ1-6; D is ambiguous. CDR3 length equals 14 residues. Trimming took 0 bases from V and 7 from J, leaving 8 bases between them. Germline loops: CDR1 SGHDT, CDR2 YYEEEE. CDR3 in DNA: TGTGCCAGCAGCTTGGCCAGGATCAATTCACCCCTCCACTTT. Its translation is CASSLARINSPLHF. The whole variable domain, filled in from reference TRBV5-6 and TRBJ1-6, reads DAGVTQSPTHLIKTRGQQVTLRCSPKSGHDTVSWYQQALGQGPQFIFQYYEEEERQRGNFPDRFSGHQFPNYSSELNVNALLLGDSALYLCASSLARINSPLHFGNGTRLTVT.

The chain has TRBV9 and TRBJ1-3, with D possibly being TRBD1 (5 bases). This CDR3 region has 14 residues. Germline V gene data show CDR1 as SGDLS and CDR2 as YYNGEE. With 4 bases removed from V and 0 bases from J, the gap between germline ends came to 8 bases. The CDR3 DNA reads as TGTGCCAGCAGCACGACAGACTCTGGAAACACCATATATTTT. This encodes CASSTTDSGNTIYF. The entire variable domain, with the rest obtained from reference TRBV9 and TRBJ1-3, is as follows: DSGVTQTPKHLITATGQRVTLRCSPRSGDLSVYWYQQSLDQGLQFLIQYYNGEERAKGNILERFSAQQFPDLHSELNLSSLELGDSALYFCASSTTDSGNTIYFGEGSWLTVV.

The gene calls are TRBV3-1 (or the pseudogene TRBV3-2) and TRBJ1-2, with 7 bases matching TRBD1. Germline lookup yields CDR1 LGHDT and CDR2 YNNKEL (reference sequence). V was pared by 3 bases and J by 1 base, with 5 bases of the junction left unmatched. CDR3 size: 15 residues. CDR3 DNA: TGTGCCAGCAGCCATAGGGGGCAGGATAACTATGGCTACACCTTC. Translated: CASSHRGQDNYGYTF.

This chain connects TRBV7-2 to TRBJ1-2, with a tentative D call TRBD1 (5 bases). Germline V gene sequence: CDR1 SGHTA, CDR2 FQGNSA. The CDR3 covers 14 residues. Trimming took off 5 bases at V and 4 bases at J, with 14 bases between the two ends. CDR3 sequence: CASSLAQGPYGYTF. DNA of the CDR3: TGTGCCAGCAGCCTGGCGCAGGGCCCCTATGGCTACACCTTC.

The V gene is TRBV19, the J gene TRBJ1-5; D might be TRBD1 (5 bases). Germline V lookup: CDR1 LNHDA, CDR2 SQIVND (reference sequence). CDR3 length: 14 residues. V lost 3 bases and J 6 bases, leaving 12 bases between the germline ends. The CDR3 sequence: CASSIGQGGQPQHF. CDR3 bases: TGTGCCAGTAGTATTGGGCAGGGTGGTCAGCCCCAGCATTTT.

V gene TRBV20-1 combines with J gene TRBJ1-6, with D uncertain. V gave up 5 bases and J gave up 13 bases, with 6 bases separating them. This CDR3 is built from 9 residues. Germline V CDR1 and CDR2: DFQATT, SNEGSKA (reference sequence). CDR3 amino acids: CSAEPPLHF. CDR3 nucleotide sequence: TGCAGTGCTGAGCCCCCCCTCCACTTT.